This T cell receptor (beta chain) was captured in a study of OX40 agonist ivuxolimab in advanced cancers. Whole-study context: It was permissible to have had prior anti-PD-1, anti-PD-L1 or anti-CTLA-4 therapy, and about 40% had some.

With autoimmune disease history or systemic immunosuppression, patients were excluded. Researchers took blood at baseline, on cycle 4 day 1, and on cycle 7 day 1. Sequencing was performed with immunoSEQ multiplex PCR; in TCRdb, only in-frame clones are kept and a portion is missing. This sample has approximately 70,000 clones, with about nine tenths found just once. Germline values: CDR1 SEHNR, CDR2 FQNEAQ (reference sequence). V dropped 5 bases and J dropped 2 bases, with 9 bases sitting between them. This CDR3 is 13 amino acids long. The chain couples TRBV7-9 to TRBJ1-2, with unresolved D. This TCR derives from an adult with an advanced solid tumor such as melanoma, head and neck, liver or kidney cancer. The specimen comprised CD4+ or CD8+ T cells sorted from blood, sampled in a trial of the OX40 agonist ivuxolimab. DNA for the CDR3: TGTGCCAGCAGCCAACAGCTAAACTATGGCTACACCTTC. Amino acids: CASSQQLNYGYTF.